Reported below is one T cell receptor beta chain. From germline, CDR1 is MNHNY and CDR2 SVGAGI (reference sequence). This CDR3 is 17 amino acids long. The V gene lost 5 bases and the J gene lost 2 bases, with 19 bases spanning the gap. The method was immunoSEQ multiplex PCR; TCRdb's version includes in-frame clones alone and lacks a portion of them. The table has roughly 320,000 clones, about nine tenths seen once. The data belong to a study of blood T cell repertoires in COVID-19. Patients in Seattle were enrolled during active infection, then followed longitudinally. The sample was peripheral blood. The receptor was derived from a woman aged 25 to 39 with COVID-19, enrolled during active disease. The V and J genes are TRBV6-6 and TRBJ1-5; D remains ambiguous. The CDR3 sequence is CASSRPPEGPGNQPQHF. The CDR3 DNA is TGTGCCAGCAGTCGCCCACCGGAGGGCCCGGGCAATCAGCCCCAGCATTTT.